This TCR beta chain is from a study of read filtering for tumor transcriptome and immune sequencing. Study information: Whole-transcriptome libraries were prepared after DNase treatment.

Findings and limits, study-wide: The sorted CD138-negative fraction was a mixed bone marrow immune population, not purified T cells. About 77% of IR-seq clonotypes had a single read, yet these held roughly 3.8% of reads.

Remarks on this clonotype: The antigen is unknown. An end of the junction differs from the germline gene, which may be a read error.

The CDR3 spans 12 residues. Germline V gene lookup returns CDR1 DFQATT and CDR2 SNEGSKA (reference sequence). Molecular barcoded adaptors covering alpha/delta and beta/gamma chains were used on approximately 440 ng RNA. TCRdb reanalysed the reads using MiXCR and keeps one entry per CDR3 protein. This sample yields around 140,000 distinct CDR3 sequences, of which 13% are seen a single time; 7.5% to 10% belongs to the top ten. The sequenced sample consisted of a population of CD138-negative cells sorted from bone marrow. The J gene is TRBJ2-1, the V gene TRBV20-1; TRBD1 or TRBD2 may be the D gene (5 bases each). This receptor was obtained from a donor at least 40 years old with multiple myeloma. The CDR3 here is CSPRGGYNEQLF. As DNA, the CDR3 is TGCAGTCCCCGTGGGGGTTACAATGAGCAGCTCTTC.